This T cell receptor beta chain was profiled in a study of radiation and T cells in renal cell carcinoma. Study in general: Nephrectomy followed 15 Gy stereotactic body radiation by 4 weeks.

The CDR3 spans 16 residues. V was shortened by 0 bases and J by 0 bases, with 11 bases between the two germline ends. From germline, CDR1 is SGHRS and CDR2 YFSETQ. TCRdb's copy holds only in-frame clones and misses some; the assay was immunoSEQ multiplex PCR. The sample contains 100,000 to 150,000 clones, approximately 75% of which appear only once. Noted time point: blood 2 weeks post-SBRT. The treatment was: 15 Gy SBRT to primary tumor, nephrectomy 4 weeks later. The receptor's source is a woman in her fifties or sixties with renal cell carcinoma. Sequencing used blood, obtained from a patient whose treatment included radiotherapy and nephrectomy. The rearrangement links TRBV5-1 to TRBJ2-3; the D call may be TRBD1 or TRBD2 (5 bases each). For the CDR3, the DNA is TGCGCCAGCAGCTTGGAGGGACGGAGAAGCACAGATACGCAGTATTTT. Its protein is CASSLEGRRSTDTQYF.